This section outlines one T cell receptor beta chain sequence together with its context. The antigen it binds to is not known. No much larger clone exists at a distance of one base, and base qualities are not known. This sample is drawn from a study of blood T cell repertoires in COVID-19 (dated by TCRdb to the early 2020s). For the wider study: Samples from collaborators originated in the United States, Italy and Spain and spanned both the acute and convalescent phases of COVID-19. The prospective study material was composed of cDNA or gDNA derived from T cells, B-cell-depleted T cells, or PBMCs. Deeply sampled blood TCRbeta repertoires from subjects exposed to, actively infected with, or recovered from COVID-19 were included in the dataset. The repertoires were released in a freely available public database intended as a resource for research on the immune response to SARS-CoV-2. The samples were drawn from the first 160 participants of the ongoing ImmuneRACE study and from 1,254 subjects provided by 6 global collaborators. Sample metadata almost always included a de-identified subject ID, COVID-19 status, age in years and sex. Where available, HLA class I and class II types were taken from metadata supplied by the sample provider and were not determined by assay-based typing. Findings and caveats that apply to the study as a whole: The amount of clinical and demographic metadata varied by source and participant and was provided uncurated.

The collaborating institutions used their own protocols to collect whole blood in K2EDTA tubes. For TCRbeta analysis, collaborator samples were shipped as frozen whole blood, as isolated PBMCs, or as DNA extracted from either sample type. TCRbeta CDR3 regions were amplified from genomic DNA using the immunoSEQ Assay, a bias-controlled multiplex PCR. The paper's processing steps were these. Nucleated cell counts per sample were estimated from amplification of reference gene primers within the assay. Sequence reads were collapsed and filtered to measure the absolute abundance of every unique TCRbeta CDR3 rearrangement. For each sample, productive Simpson clonality was calculated by taking the square root of Simpson's diversity index across productive rearrangements. TCRdb retrieved this table from immuneACCESS and kept in-frame rearrangements only. Not all clones are present; in checked studies, unresolved V genes account for under half, and no reason is known for the remainder. Clone size and V and J calls were adopted from that table, with D and trimming inferred from the DNA. This sample gives more than 55,000 clones in total; over 75% of them show up just once. The top ten hold approximately 15% of the sample.

The germline V gene encodes CDR1 SGHTA and CDR2 FQGNSA. Measured from the cysteine to the phenylalanine, the CDR3 is 16 residues long. The retained sequence is limited to the CDR3, 48 bases, with the frame set at the first base. V ends up 3 bases short and J 1 base short, with an unmatched junction base count of 6. The sequence was obtained from an older man with acute or convalescent COVID-19. Sequencing input: peripheral blood. Here the chain combines TRBV7-2 and TRBJ2-5, with 9 bases aligning to TRBD2. Read as DNA, the sequence is TGTGCCAGCAGCTTGGACCCAGCGGGGGGCCAAGAGACCCAGTACTTC. It translates to CASSLDPAGGQETQYF.